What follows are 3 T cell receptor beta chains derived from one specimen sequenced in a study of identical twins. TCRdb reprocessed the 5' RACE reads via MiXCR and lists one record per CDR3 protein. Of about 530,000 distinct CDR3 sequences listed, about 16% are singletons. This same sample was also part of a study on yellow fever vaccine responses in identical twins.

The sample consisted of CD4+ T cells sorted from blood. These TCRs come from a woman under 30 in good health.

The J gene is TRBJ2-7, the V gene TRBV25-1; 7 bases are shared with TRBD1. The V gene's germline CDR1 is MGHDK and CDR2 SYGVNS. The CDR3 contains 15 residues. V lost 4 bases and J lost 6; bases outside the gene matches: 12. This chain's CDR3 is CASSGQGTVPGEQYV. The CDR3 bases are TGTGCCAGCAGTGGACAAGGGACAGTCCCAGGCGAGCAGTACGTC.

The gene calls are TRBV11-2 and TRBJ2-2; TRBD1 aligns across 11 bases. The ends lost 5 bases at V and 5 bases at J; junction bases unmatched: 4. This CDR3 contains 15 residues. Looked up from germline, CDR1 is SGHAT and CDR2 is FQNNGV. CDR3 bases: TGTGCCAGCAGCCACCGGGACAGGGGGACCGGGGAGCTGTTTTTT. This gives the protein CASSHRDRGTGELFF.

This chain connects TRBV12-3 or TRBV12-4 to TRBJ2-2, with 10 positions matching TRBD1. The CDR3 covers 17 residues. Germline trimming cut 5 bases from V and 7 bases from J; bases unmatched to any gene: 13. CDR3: CASSPPPGQGGDGELFF. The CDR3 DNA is TGTGCCAGCAGTCCCCCCCCAGGACAGGGGGGTGACGGGGAGCTGTTTTTT.